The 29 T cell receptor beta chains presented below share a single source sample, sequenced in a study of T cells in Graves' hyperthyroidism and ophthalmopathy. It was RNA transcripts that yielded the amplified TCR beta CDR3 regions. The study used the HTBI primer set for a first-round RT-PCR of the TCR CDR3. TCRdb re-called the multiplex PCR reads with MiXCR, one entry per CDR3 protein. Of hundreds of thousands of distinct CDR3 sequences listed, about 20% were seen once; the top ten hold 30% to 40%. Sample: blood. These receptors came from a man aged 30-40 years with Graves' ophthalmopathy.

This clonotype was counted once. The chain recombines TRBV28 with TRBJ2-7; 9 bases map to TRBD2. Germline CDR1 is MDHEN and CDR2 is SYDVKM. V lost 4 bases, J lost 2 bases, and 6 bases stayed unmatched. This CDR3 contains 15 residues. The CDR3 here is CASSYLAGSTYEQYF. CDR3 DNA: TGTGCCAGCAGTTATCTAGCGGGATCCACCTACGAGCAGTACTTC.

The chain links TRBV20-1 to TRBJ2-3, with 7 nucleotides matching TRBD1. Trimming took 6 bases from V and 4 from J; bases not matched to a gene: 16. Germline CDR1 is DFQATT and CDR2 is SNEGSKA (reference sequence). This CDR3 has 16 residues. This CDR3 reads CSARKQGIVLSDTQYF. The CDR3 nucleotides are TGCAGTGCGAGAAAACAGGGGATCGTTTTGTCAGATACGCAGTATTTT.

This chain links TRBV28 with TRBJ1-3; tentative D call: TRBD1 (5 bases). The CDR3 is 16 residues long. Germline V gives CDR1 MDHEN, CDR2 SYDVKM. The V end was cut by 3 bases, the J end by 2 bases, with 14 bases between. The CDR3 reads CASSLYRDATGNTIYF. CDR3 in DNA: TGTGCCAGCAGTTTGTATAGGGACGCTACTGGAAACACCATATATTTT.

The CDR3 sequence: CASSGPGPYEQYF. DNA of the CDR3: TGTGCCAGCAGCGGGCCGGGGCCCTACGAGCAGTACTTC. V and J are TRBV5-6 and TRBJ2-7; D is tentatively TRBD1 or TRBD2 (5 bases each). CDR1 is SGHDT and CDR2 is YYEEEE in the germline V gene. The CDR3 extends over 13 amino acids. V was clipped by 4 bases and J by 2 bases, with 10 bases between them.

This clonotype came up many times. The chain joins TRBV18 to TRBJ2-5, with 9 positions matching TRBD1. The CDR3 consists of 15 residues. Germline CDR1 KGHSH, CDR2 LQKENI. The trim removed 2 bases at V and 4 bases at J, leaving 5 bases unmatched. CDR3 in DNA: TGTGCCAGCTCACCAGGACAGGGGCAGGGAGAGACCCAGTACTTC. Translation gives CASSPGQGQGETQYF.

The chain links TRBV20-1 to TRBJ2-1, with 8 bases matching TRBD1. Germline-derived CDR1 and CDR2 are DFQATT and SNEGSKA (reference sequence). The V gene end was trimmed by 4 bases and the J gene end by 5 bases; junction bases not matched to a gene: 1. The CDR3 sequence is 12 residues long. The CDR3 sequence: CSAKDRDNEQFF. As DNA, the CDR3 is TGCAGTGCTAAGGACAGGGACAATGAGCAGTTCTTC.

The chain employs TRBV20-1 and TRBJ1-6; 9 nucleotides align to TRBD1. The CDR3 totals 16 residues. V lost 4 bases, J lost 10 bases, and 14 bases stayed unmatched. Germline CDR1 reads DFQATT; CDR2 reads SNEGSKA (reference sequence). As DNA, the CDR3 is TGCAGTGCTAATGCCCTCGGACAGGGGCTAAGGTCACCCCTCCACTTT. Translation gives CSANALGQGLRSPLHF.

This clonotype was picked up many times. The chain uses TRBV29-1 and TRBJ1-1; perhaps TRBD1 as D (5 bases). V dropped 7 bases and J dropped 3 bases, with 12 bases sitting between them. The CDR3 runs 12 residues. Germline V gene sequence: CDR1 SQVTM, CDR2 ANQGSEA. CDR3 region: CSAAGLYTEAFF. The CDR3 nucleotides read TGCAGCGCCGCGGGACTTTACACTGAAGCTTTCTTT.

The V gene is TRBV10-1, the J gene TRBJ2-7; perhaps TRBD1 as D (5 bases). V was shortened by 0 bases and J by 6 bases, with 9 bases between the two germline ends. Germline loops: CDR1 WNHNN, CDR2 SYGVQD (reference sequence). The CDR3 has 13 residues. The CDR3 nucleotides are TGCGCCAGCAGTGAGTCCTCCAGGGTCGAGCAGTACTTC. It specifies CASSESSRVEQYF.

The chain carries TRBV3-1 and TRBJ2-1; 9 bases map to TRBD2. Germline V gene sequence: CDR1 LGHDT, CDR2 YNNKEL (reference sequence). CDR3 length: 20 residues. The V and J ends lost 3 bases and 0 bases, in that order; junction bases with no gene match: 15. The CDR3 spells CASSHRAGGPTKSSYNEQFF. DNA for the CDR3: TGTGCCAGCAGCCATAGAGCGGGAGGCCCGACTAAAAGCTCCTACAATGAGCAGTTCTTC.

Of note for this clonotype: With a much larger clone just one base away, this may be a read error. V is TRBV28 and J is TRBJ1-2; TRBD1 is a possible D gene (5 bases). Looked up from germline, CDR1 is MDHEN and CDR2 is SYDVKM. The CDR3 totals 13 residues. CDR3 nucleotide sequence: TGTGCCAGCACCCTGGGGGAGATTGTTGGCTACGCCTTC. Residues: CASTLGEIVGYAF.

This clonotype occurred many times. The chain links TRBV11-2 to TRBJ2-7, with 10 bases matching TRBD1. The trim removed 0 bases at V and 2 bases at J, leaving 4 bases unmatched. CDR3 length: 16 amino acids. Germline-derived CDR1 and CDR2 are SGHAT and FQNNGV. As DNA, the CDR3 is TGTGCCAGCAGCTTAGATCAGGGGACAGGGGCCTACGAGCAGTACTTC. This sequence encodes CASSLDQGTGAYEQYF.

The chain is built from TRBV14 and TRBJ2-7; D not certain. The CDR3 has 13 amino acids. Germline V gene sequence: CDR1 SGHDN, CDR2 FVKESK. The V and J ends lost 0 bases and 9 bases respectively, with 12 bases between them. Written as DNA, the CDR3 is TGTGCCAGCAGCCAAGATGACGGCTTCGGGCAGTACTTC. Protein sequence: CASSQDDGFGQYF.

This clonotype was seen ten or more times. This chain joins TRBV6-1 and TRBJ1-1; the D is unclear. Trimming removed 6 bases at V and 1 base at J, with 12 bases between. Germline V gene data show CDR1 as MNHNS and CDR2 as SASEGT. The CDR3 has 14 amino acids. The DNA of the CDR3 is TGTGCCAGCAGCAACGGACGGCAGAACACTGAAGCTTTCTTT. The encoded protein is CASSNGRQNTEAFF.

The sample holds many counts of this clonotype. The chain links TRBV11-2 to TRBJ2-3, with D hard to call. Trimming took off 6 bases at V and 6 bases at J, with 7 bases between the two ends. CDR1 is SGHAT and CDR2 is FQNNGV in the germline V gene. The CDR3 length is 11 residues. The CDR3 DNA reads TGTGCCAGCAGAGGGATGGATACGCAGTATTTT. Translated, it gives CASRGMDTQYF. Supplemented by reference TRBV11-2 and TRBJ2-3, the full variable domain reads EAGVAQSPRYKIIEKRQSVAFWCNPISGHATLYWYQQILGQGPKLLIQFQNNGVVDDSQLPKDRFSAERLKGVDSTLKIQPAKLEDSAVYLCASRGMDTQYFGPGTRLTVL.

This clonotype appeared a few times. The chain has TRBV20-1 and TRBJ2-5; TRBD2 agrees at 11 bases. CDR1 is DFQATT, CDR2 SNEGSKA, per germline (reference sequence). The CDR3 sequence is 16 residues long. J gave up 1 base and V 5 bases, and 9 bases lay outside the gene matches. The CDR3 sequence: CSASPTSGKGQETQYF. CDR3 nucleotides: TGCAGTGCTTCGCCGACTAGCGGGAAAGGCCAAGAGACCCAGTACTTC.

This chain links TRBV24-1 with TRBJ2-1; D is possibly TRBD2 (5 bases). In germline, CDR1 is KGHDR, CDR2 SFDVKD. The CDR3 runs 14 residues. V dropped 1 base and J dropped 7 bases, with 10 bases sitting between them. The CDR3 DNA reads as TGTGCCACCAGTGATTTCGAGGACTGGAATGAGCAGTTCTTC. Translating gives CATSDFEDWNEQFF.

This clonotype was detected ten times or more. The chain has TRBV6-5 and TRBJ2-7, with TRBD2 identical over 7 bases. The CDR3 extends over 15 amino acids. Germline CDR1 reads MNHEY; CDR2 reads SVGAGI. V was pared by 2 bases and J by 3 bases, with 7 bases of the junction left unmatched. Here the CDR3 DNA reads TGTGCCAGCAGTTACGGCTTGGGGGGGGTCTACGAGCAGTACTTC. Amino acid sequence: CASSYGLGGVYEQYF.

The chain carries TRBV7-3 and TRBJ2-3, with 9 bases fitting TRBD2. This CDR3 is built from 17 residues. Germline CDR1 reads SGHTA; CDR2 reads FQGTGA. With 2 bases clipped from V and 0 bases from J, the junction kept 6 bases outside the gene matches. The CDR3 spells CASSLQPSGTSTDTQYF. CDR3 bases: TGTGCCAGCAGCTTACAGCCTAGCGGGACTAGCACAGATACGCAGTATTTT.

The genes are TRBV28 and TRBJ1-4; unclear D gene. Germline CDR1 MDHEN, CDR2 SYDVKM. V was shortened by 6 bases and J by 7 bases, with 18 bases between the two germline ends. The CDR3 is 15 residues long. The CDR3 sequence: CASSLSDVRGEKLFF. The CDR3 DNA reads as TGTGCCAGCAGCTTGTCGGATGTGCGGGGTGAAAAACTGTTTTTT.

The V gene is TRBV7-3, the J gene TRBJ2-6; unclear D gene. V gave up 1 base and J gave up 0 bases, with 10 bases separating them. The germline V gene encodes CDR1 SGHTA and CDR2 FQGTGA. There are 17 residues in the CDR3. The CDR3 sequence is CASSLSMRLSGANVLTF. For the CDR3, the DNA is TGTGCCAGCAGCTTAAGTATGCGCCTCTCTGGGGCCAACGTCCTGACTTTC.

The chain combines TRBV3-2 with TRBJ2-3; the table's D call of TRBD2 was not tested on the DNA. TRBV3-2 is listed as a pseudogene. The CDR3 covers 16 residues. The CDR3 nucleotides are TGTGCCAGCAGCCAGATAGCGGGATCGGTCACAGATACGCAGTATTTT. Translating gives CASSQIAGSVTDTQYF.

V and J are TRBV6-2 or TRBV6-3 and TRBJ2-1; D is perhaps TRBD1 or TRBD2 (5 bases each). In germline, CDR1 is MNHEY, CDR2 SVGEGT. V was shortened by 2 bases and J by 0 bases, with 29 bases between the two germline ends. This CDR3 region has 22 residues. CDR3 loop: CASSYGTKIRDGRGGSYNEQFF. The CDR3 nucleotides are TGTGCCAGCAGTTACGGGACCAAAATACGGGACGGGCGAGGAGGCTCCTACAATGAGCAGTTCTTC.

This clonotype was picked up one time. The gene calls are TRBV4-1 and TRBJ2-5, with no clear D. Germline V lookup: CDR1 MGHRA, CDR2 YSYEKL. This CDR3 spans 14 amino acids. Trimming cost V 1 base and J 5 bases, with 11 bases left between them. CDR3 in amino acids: CASSQVWLLETQYF. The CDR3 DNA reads TGCGCCAGCAGCCAAGTTTGGCTCTTGGAGACCCAGTACTTC.

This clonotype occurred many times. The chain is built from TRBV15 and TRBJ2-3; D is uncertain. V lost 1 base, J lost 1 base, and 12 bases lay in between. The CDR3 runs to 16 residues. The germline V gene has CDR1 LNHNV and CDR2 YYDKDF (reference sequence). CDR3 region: CATSRAYIGGTDTQYF. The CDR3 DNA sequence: TGTGCCACCAGCAGAGCTTACATTGGAGGCACAGATACGCAGTATTTT.

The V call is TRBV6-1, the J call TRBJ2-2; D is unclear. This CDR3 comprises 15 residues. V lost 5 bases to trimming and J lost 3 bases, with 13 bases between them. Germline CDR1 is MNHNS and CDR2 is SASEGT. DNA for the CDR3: TGTGCCAGCAGTCCAGGATCGCCCCACACCGGGGAGCTGTTTTTT. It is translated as CASSPGSPHTGELFF.

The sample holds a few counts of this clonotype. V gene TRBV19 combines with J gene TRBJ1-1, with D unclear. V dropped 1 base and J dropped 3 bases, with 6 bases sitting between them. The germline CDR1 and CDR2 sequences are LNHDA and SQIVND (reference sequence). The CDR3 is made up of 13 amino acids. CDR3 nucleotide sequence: TGTGCCAGTAGTATAGGGTATTACACTGAAGCTTTCTTT. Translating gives CASSIGYYTEAFF.

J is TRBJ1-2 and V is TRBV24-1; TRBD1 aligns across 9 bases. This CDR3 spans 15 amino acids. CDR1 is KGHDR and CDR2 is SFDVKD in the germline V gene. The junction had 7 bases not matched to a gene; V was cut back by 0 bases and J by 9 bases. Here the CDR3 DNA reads TGTGCCACCAGTGATTTGACCCGACAGGGGGAGAGCTACACCTTC. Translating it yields CATSDLTRQGESYTF.

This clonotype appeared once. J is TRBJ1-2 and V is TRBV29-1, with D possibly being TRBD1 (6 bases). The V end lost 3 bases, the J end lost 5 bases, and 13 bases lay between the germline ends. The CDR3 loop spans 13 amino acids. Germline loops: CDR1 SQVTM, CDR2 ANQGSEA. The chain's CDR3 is CSVDTTGNYGYTF. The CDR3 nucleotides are TGCAGCGTTGACACCACAGGGAATTATGGCTACACCTTC.